Listed below are T cell receptor beta chains from one sample, sequenced in a study of shared clonotypes between healthy human individuals. Clones were read by immunoSEQ multiplex PCR, and TCRdb kept only the in-frame ones, dropping some. Of roughly 2.2 million clones listed, less than 95% are singletons. The sample taken for sequencing was naive CD4+ T cells from PBMCs. All receptors come from a man between 18 and 29 years old in good health. Some clones in this sample may be carry-over from other donors' samples. Each CDR3 is given with its conserved first and last residue. Fields, in order: V gene, D gene, CDR3 length, clone size, J gene, CDR3 DNA, CDR3 protein. The D gene is left open where the match is weak. Expanded clones are given a class, and other clones once, few, many or no size at all.

TRBV7-8	-	14	-	TRBJ2-5	TGTGCCAGCAACTTTGGCGGGGACCAAGAGACCCAGTACTTC	CASNFGGDQETQYF
TRBV28	-	15	-	TRBJ1-1	TGTGCCAGCACCCTAAGGTCAGGGTTGGGCACTGAAGCTTTCTTT	CASTLRSGLGTEAFF
TRBV5-5	TRBD1	14	once	TRBJ2-5	TGTGCCAGCAGCAGAGGACAGGTACAAGAGACCCAGTACTTC	CASSRGQVQETQYF
TRBV4-2	-	14	-	TRBJ2-7	TGTGCCAGCAGTCGGACGACTAGTTCCTACGAGCAGTACTTC	CASSRTTSSYEQYF
TRBV30	TRBD2	17	-	TRBJ2-7	TGTGCCTGGAGTGTCTGGGCTAGCGGGAGGGCCGATAGGGAGCAGTACTTC	CAWSVWASGRADREQYF
TRBV4-1	-	16	-	TRBJ2-7	TGCGCCAGCAGCCAAGGTACGACAGTCGAAACCTACGAGCAGTACTTC	CASSQGTTVETYEQYF
TRBV6-5	-	13	-	TRBJ2-2	TGTGCCAGCAGTTACGTGCTAGCCGGGGAGCTGTTTTTT	CASSYVLAGELFF
TRBV10-2	TRBD1	15	-	TRBJ1-5	TGCGCCAGCAGCAACGGACAGGGATTAAATCAGCCCCAGCATTTT	CASSNGQGLNQPQHF
TRBV28	TRBD2	15	-	TRBJ2-5	TGTGCCAGCAGCCTTGGGACTAGCGGGTTAGAGACCCAGTACTTC	CASSLGTSGLETQYF
TRBV7-9	TRBD1	17	-	TRBJ2-7	TGTGCCAGCAGCCCACAAACCGGGACAGGGGGGGCCGACGAGCAGTACTTC	CASSPQTGTGGADEQYF
TRBV18	TRBD2	17	-	TRBJ2-5	TGTGCCAGCTCACCCAACCTTGGGGACTATGGGAAAGAGACCCAGTACTTC	CASSPNLGDYGKETQYF
TRBV25-1	-	14	-	TRBJ2-2	TGTGCCAGCAGTGAATGGGTGGAGAGCGGGGAGCTGTTTTTT	CASSEWVESGELFF
TRBV19	-	13	once	TRBJ1-4	TGTGCCAGTAGTCCGACAACTAATGAAAAACTGTTTTTT	CASSPTTNEKLFF
TRBV11-2	-	15	-	TRBJ2-7	TGTGCCAGCAGCTTAGGAGGTCCAGCCTCCCACGAGCAGTACTTC	CASSLGGPASHEQYF
TRBV5-1	TRBD2	16	-	TRBJ2-5	TGCGCCAGCAGCTCGGGGACTAGCGGAGGCCAAGAGACCCAGTACTTC	CASSSGTSGGQETQYF
TRBV9	-	16	-	TRBJ2-1	TGTGCCAGCAGCGTAGGGGTTAGGCAAGGGTCCAATGAGCAGTTCTTC	CASSVGVRQGSNEQFF
TRBV28	-	12	-	TRBJ1-4	TGTGCCAGCAGGGAACTCGATGAAAAACTGTTTTTT	CASRELDEKLFF
TRBV6-1	-	14	-	TRBJ2-5	TGTGCCAGCAGGGACCGGGGAGCTATGGAGACCCAGTACTTC	CASRDRGAMETQYF
TRBV11-3	-	16	-	TRBJ2-5	TGTGCCAGCAGCCGGACGTCGTGGTCGGGATCCGAGACCCAGTACTTC	CASSRTSWSGSETQYF
TRBV10-3	TRBD1	13	-	TRBJ1-5	TGTGCCGCCAACAGGGGCCAGGGTCAGCCCCAGCATTTT	CAANRGQGQPQHF
TRBV18	TRBD2	17	-	TRBJ2-1	TGTGCCAGCTCACCTGGACTAGCGGGAGGCAGGGGCAATGAGCAGTTCTTC	CASSPGLAGGRGNEQFF
TRBV6-5	TRBD1	12	-	TRBJ1-1	TGTGCCAGCAGCAGGGACAGGGTAGCAGCTTTCTTT	CASSRDRVAAFF
TRBV20-1	-	10	once	TRBJ2-7	TGCAGTGCTAGCTCGGGCGAGCAGTACTTC	CSASSGEQYF
TRBV14	TRBD1	16	-	TRBJ1-1	TGTGCCAGCAGCCATTCAGGGGGGAGGTCGAACACTGAAGCTTTCTTT	CASSHSGGRSNTEAFF
TRBV5-1	TRBD2	18	-	TRBJ2-2	TGCGCCAGCAGCTTACTAGCGGGAGGGCCTGGGAGCACCGGGGAGCTGTTTTTT	CASSLLAGGPGSTGELFF
TRBV28	TRBD1	12	-	TRBJ1-1	TGTGCCAGCAGTAACAGGGACAGTGAAGCTTTCTTT	CASSNRDSEAFF
TRBV5-1	-	12	-	TRBJ2-1	TGCGCCAGCAGCTCCTCCCTTTCCGAGCAGTTCTTC	CASSSSLSEQFF
TRBV7-2	-	16	-	TRBJ2-1	TGTGCCAGCAGCATTAGCGGCACTCTCTCCTACAATGAGCAGTTCTTC	CASSISGTLSYNEQFF
TRBV28	-	14	-	TRBJ2-1	TGTGCCAGCAGCATGTTGCCCTCCTACAATGAGCAGTTCTTC	CASSMLPSYNEQFF
TRBV27	-	14	once	TRBJ2-2	TGTGCCAGCAGCATACAGAGGAACACCGGGGAGCTGTTTTTT	CASSIQRNTGELFF
TRBV6-5	-	13	-	TRBJ1-1	TGTGCCAGCAGTTTTACAGTGAACACTGAAGCTTTCTTT	CASSFTVNTEAFF
TRBV20-1	TRBD2	11	-	TRBJ2-1	TGCAGTGCTTCCAAGCGGGAGAGGGAGTTCTTC	CSASKREREFF
TRBV5-1	TRBD2	15	-	TRBJ2-5	TGCGCCAGCACCAATAGGGAGCGGGGGGCCAAGACCCAGTACTTC	CASTNRERGAKTQYF
TRBV23-1	-	14	-	TRBJ1-2	TGCGCCAGCCACTCGGACACTCCCCAACGGGGCTACACCTTC	CASHSDTPQRGYTF
TRBV7-9	TRBD2	16	-	TRBJ2-1	TGTGCCAGCAGCTTAGAGGCGGGAGTACCTCCTGTTGAGCAGTTCTTC	CASSLEAGVPPVEQFF
TRBV19	TRBD1	16	once	TRBJ2-7	TGTGCCAGTAGTCCAAGACAGGGGGTATTTGGATACGAGCAGTACTTC	CASSPRQGVFGYEQYF
TRBV5-1	-	15	-	TRBJ1-1	TGCGCCAGCAGCTGGAGGGCAGCTTCGAACACTGAAGCTTTCTTT	CASSWRAASNTEAFF
TRBV18	TRBD2	15	-	TRBJ2-1	TGTGCCAGCTCACCACGGGAGGGTAGTCGCAATGAGCAGTTCTTC	CASSPREGSRNEQFF
TRBV7-9	-	13	-	TRBJ1-2	TGTGCCAGCACCGTTGGCGGGGGTGGTGGCTACACCTTC	CASTVGGGGGYTF
TRBV5-1	-	13	-	TRBJ1-3	TGCGCCAGCAGTGACAGCTCTGGAAACACCATATATTTT	CASSDSSGNTIYF
TRBV29-1	-	14	-	TRBJ2-7	TGCAGCGCTAAACAAAACGGACAGTCCTACGAGCAGTACTTC	CSAKQNGQSYEQYF
TRBV7-9	-	16	-	TRBJ1-5	TGTGCCAGCAGCTTAGTTTCAGGCTATAGCAATCAGCCCCAGCATTTT	CASSLVSGYSNQPQHF
TRBV5-5	-	13	-	TRBJ1-2	TGTGCCAGCAGCATACAGAAGGAGTATGGCTACACCTTC	CASSIQKEYGYTF
TRBV5-1	-	12	-	TRBJ1-4	TGCGCCAGCAGCCCCCAAGGAGAAAAACTGTTTTTT	CASSPQGEKLFF
TRBV5-1	-	19	-	TRBJ2-3	TGCGCCAGCAGCTTGGCCAGAAGGCTAAGAAGCGGGTTCACAGATACGCAGTATTTT	CASSLARRLRSGFTDTQYF
TRBV6-1	-	14	-	TRBJ1-5	TGTGCCAGCAGTGAAGCAGGTAGCAATCAGCCCCAGCATTTT	CASSEAGSNQPQHF
TRBV2	-	14	-	TRBJ1-2	TGTGCCGGCAGTGAAGGCAGGGGAGGCTATGGCTACACCTTC	CAGSEGRGGYGYTF
TRBV13	TRBD1	15	-	TRBJ2-2	TGTGCCAGCAGCTTGACAGGGGGATCCCTCAGGGAGCTGTTTTTT	CASSLTGGSLRELFF
TRBV7-2	TRBD2	17	-	TRBJ2-2	TGTGCCAGCAGCGAGGTCCCACTAGCGGGAGTATCCGGGGAGCTGTTTTTT	CASSEVPLAGVSGELFF
TRBV19	-	17	-	TRBJ1-1	TGTGCCAGTAGTCCCCGAGGGAAGGGACCCGGGTACACTGAAGCTTTCTTT	CASSPRGKGPGYTEAFF